Sequencing of this TCR beta chain was carried out in a study of blood T cells in healthy people across ages (dated by TCRdb to between 2014 and 2017). For the wider study: In model experiments, roughly one uniquely barcoded TCR beta cDNA molecule per two T cells was captured by template switching. Using deep sequencing normalized with unique cDNA molecular identifiers, the study measured how TCR beta repertoire diversity changes with age. Donors of different ages were randomly distributed across sequencing lanes to avoid experimental bias. Using the same blood draw, the study looked at two additional independent replicas of 1 million unique cDNA reads for two donors, one aged 18 to 29 and the other aged 80 or older. Four age groups were formed from the donors: young (average approximately 15 years), middle-aged (around 39), aged (roughly 59) and long-lived (82). Study-wide findings and limitations: Estimates of total diversity based on one million sequenced T cells were considered lower bounds and underestimates. Observed TCR beta diversity per million T cells fell roughly linearly with age, and a significant reduction was already apparent by age around 44. Compared with the aged group, the long-lived group had more naive CD4+ T cells, fewer expanded clones and increased TCR diversity, suggesting age selection. There was a strong correlation between observed TCR beta diversity and the percentage of naive T cells measured by flow cytometry. Donor CMV infection status was unknown, potentially confounding age-related changes in expanded clonotypes. Conclusive comparison of naive and antigen-experienced compartments was prevented by the profiling of bulk unsorted PBMCs.

The germline V gene provides CDR1 SGHAT and CDR2 FQNNGV. There are 16 amino acids in the CDR3, from cysteine to phenylalanine inclusive. CDR3 DNA is the only sequence kept; it has 48 bases, read in frame from the first base. The junction shows trimming of 0 bases on V and 6 bases on J, plus 17 bases between the germline ends. As for this clonotype: Its antigen target is currently unknown. Base qualities are not recorded, but no much larger clone differs from it by a single base.

Libraries came from 5' RACE. Sequencing was carried out with an Illumina HiSeq 2500. A second PCR of roughly 6 to 11 cycles was run with a J-beta primer mix and a sample-barcoded 5' primer. A unique molecular identifier was introduced onto each TCR beta cDNA molecule by a template-switch 5' adaptor carrying 12 random nucleotides. Each sample yielded at least 2.5 million CDR3-containing paired-end reads. The Mint cDNA synthesis kit, primed by a TRBC-specific oligonucleotide, was used to synthesize first-strand cDNA from all RNA. Following uracil-DNA glycosylase treatment, a first 18-cycle PCR with universal primers M1SS and BC2_uni_R was performed on all cDNA. The source study handled its data this way. Each sample was normalized by randomly selecting 1 million high-quality reads, each carrying a distinct molecular identifier. Reads sharing molecular identifiers were discarded rather than binned into consensus sequences. MiTCR, with a Q25 quality threshold and the strictest error-elimination algorithm, was used for CDR3 identification, clonotype clustering and error correction. Lower-bound total TCR beta diversity was estimated with a nonparametric unseen species model using Euler transformation. TCRdb ran its own pipeline on the public reads, namely fastp trimming at Q25 and MiXCR clone calling, and kept in-frame beta chains. Duplicate CDR3 protein sequences are folded into a single record with the most common DNA and genes. These V and J calls derive from TCRdb rather than the authors' analysis. In all, the sample holds roughly 730,000 distinct CDR3 sequences, and 45% to 70% of those were seen once. Of the sample, more than 25% is held by the ten largest clones.

The roughly 39 donors, aged about 6 to 95 years, were systemically healthy Caucasian individuals from Russia. About 10 milliliters of peripheral blood were collected from each donor into EDTA-treated Vacutainer tubes. Ficoll-Paque density-gradient centrifugation was used to isolate PBMCs, with at least 6.5 million per sample. Total RNA was extracted from PBMCs with Trizol reagent, with at least 6 micrograms obtained per sample. The percentages of naive CD45RAhigh/CD27high T cells were determined by flow cytometry on a PBMC aliquot from every donor. The receptor was isolated from a man in his forties in good health. The chain employs TRBV11-2 and TRBJ1-2; the D segment could be TRBD1, given 6 matching bases. Sequencing was performed on blood. The CDR3 loop reads CASSLERTVPRHGYTF. The DNA reads TGTGCCAGCAGCTTAGAGAGGACAGTGCCCCGCCATGGCTACACCTTC.